The 10 T cell receptor beta chains in this list originate from one sample, sequenced in a study of read filtering for tumor transcriptome and immune sequencing (dated by TCRdb to about 2020). The sequencer was an Illumina HiSeq 4000. The Immunoverse kit was used to build TCR libraries from about 430 ng RNA, with molecular barcoded adaptors covering alpha/delta and beta/gamma chains. TCRdb passed the public sequencing reads through fastp at Q25 and MiXCR, retaining productive beta sequences. For every CDR3 protein sequence, its rows merge into one entry that carries the most common genes and DNA. The sample records 40,000 or so distinct CDR3 sequences, about 10% of which are singletons. Of the sample, about 35% falls within the top ten clones. The sequenced material came from a population of CD138-negative cells sorted from bone marrow. Per the publication, the cell subset or site label means: bone marrow mononuclear cells depleted of CD138+ plasma/myeloma cells by negative magnetic selection. Receptors originate from a donor at least 40 years old with multiple myeloma.

V is TRBV10-2 and J is TRBJ1-2; D is unclear. Germline CDR1 and CDR2: WSHSY and SAAADI. The CDR3 has 12 amino acids. V was pared by 2 bases and J by 4 bases, with 5 bases between. The CDR3, as DNA: TGCGCCAGCAGTGAGGACGGCTATGGCTACACCTTC. Its protein is CASSEDGYGYTF.

This clonotype was recorded many times. The chain carries TRBV28 and TRBJ1-1; a possible D gene is TRBD1 (5 bases). The CDR3 sequence is 13 residues long. Germline V gene data show CDR1 as MDHEN and CDR2 as SYDVKM. V shed 8 bases and J shed 1 base, with 11 bases lying between them. The DNA of the CDR3 is TGTGCCAGCCTCAGGGAGGCGAACACTGAAGCTTTCTTT. It translates to CASLREANTEAFF.

This clonotype was seen repeatedly, ten times or more. The V and J genes are TRBV2 and TRBJ2-1; a possible D gene is TRBD2 (6 bases). The germline CDR1 and CDR2 sequences are SNHLY and FYNNEI. V lost 11 bases, J lost 4 bases, and 15 bases lay in between. The CDR3 loop spans 13 amino acids. CDR3 bases: TGTGCCGGGACGGAGGGTTGGTACAATGAGCAGTTCTTC. It specifies CAGTEGWYNEQFF.

This clonotype has at least ten counts. The rearrangement uses TRBV7-2 and TRBJ2-7, with D uncertain. This CDR3 spans 14 amino acids. The ends were cut back, 4 bases at V and 3 bases at J, with 13 bases in the middle. Per germline, CDR1 SGHTA and CDR2 FQGNSA. The CDR3 sequence is CASSSYRQDYEQYF. The CDR3 DNA sequence: TGTGCCAGCAGCTCCTATCGTCAGGACTACGAGCAGTACTTC. Drawing the rest from reference TRBV7-2 and TRBJ2-7, the complete variable domain is GAGVSQSPSNKVTEKGKDVELRCDPISGHTALYWYRQSLGQGLEFLIYFQGNSAPDKSGLPSDRFSAERTGGSVSTLTIQRTQQEDSAVYLCASSSYRQDYEQYFGPGTRLTVT.

Only a few counts were recorded for this clonotype. This sequence joins TRBV12-3 or TRBV12-4 and TRBJ2-3; tentatively, D is TRBD1 (7 bases). Trimming left V 3 bases short and J 3 bases short, with 25 bases between. The CDR3 contains 19 residues. The CDR3 here is CASSFSGVMNRGFTDTQYF. The CDR3 DNA reads as TGTGCCAGCAGTTTTTCGGGAGTGATGAACAGGGGTTTTACAGATACGCAGTATTTT.

This clonotype was found many times. This is likely an artifact of a read error, given a far larger clone one base away. This likely comes from a read error, as the CDR3 has no conserved phenylalanine or tryptophan at its end. The chain joins TRBV12-3 or TRBV12-4 to TRBJ1-2; D call uncertain. Trimming left V 4 bases short and J 4 bases short, with 10 bases between. The CDR3 is 13 amino acids. The CDR3 coding sequence is TGTGCCAGCAGTTCCGGAGGGATCTATGGCTACACCCTC. This sequence encodes CASSSGGIYGYTL.

The chain uses TRBV20-1 and TRBJ1-5; D perhaps matches TRBD1 (5 bases). The CDR3 is 12 amino acids. Germline CDR1 reads DFQATT; CDR2 reads SNEGSKA (reference sequence). V lost 6 bases and J 13 bases, leaving 19 bases between the germline ends. Written as DNA, the CDR3 is TGCAGTGCCACCACCTCGGGACTGCCTCAGCATTTT. Translation: CSATTSGLPQHF.

This clonotype was recorded at least ten times. CDR3 sequence (DNA): TGCAGCGTTGAATGGTTAGCGGGGGAACCAACTAGCACAGATACGCAGTATTTT. This gives the protein CSVEWLAGEPTSTDTQYF. The genes are TRBV29-1 and TRBJ2-3, with TRBD2 matching over 9 bases. The CDR3 covers 18 residues. Germline values: CDR1 SQVTM, CDR2 ANQGSEA. Losses at the gene ends were 2 bases for V and 0 bases for J; bases not matched to a gene: 12.

This clonotype was found many times. Relative to the germline gene, one junction end is altered; a read error may explain this. This chain links TRBV5-1 with TRBJ2-3; tentative D call: TRBD2 (6 bases). The CDR3 is 15 residues long. Per germline, CDR1 SGHRS and CDR2 YFSETQ. The CDR3 here is CPSSRLGLPTDTQYF. The DNA of the CDR3 is TGCCCCAGCAGCCGCCTAGGACTACCCACAGATACGCAGTATTTT.

This clonotype was counted ten times or more. This sequence joins TRBV7-9 and TRBJ1-1; D is ambiguous. Germline values: CDR1 SEHNR, CDR2 FQNEAQ (reference sequence). The CDR3 sequence is 16 residues long. The V and J ends lost 5 bases and 3 bases respectively, with 19 bases between them. The CDR3 reads CASSPGSARVDTEAFF. The CDR3 DNA reads TGTGCCAGCAGCCCCGGGTCCGCGAGGGTTGACACTGAAGCTTTCTTT.